Following are 29 T cell receptor beta chains from one sample sequenced in a study of cytomegalovirus exposure and HLA in healthy donors. It was with 60 Vbeta and 13 Jbeta primers that the PCR ran. The method was immunoSEQ multiplex PCR; TCRdb's version includes in-frame clones alone and lacks a portion of them. Altogether roughly 80,000 clones are present, 75% being singletons, with the ten largest covering less than 8%. Sample: PBMCs. The source of these receptors is a middle-aged woman in good health and CMV-seronegative.

V and J are TRBV19 and TRBJ1-2; 7 nucleotides line up with TRBD1. Unmatched junction bases numbered 10, after V lost 10 bases and J lost 8 bases. Germline V lookup: CDR1 LNHDA, CDR2 SQIVND (reference sequence). The CDR3 spans 12 residues. In DNA, the CDR3 is TGTGCCACTCAGGGGGTGGTGGAAGGCTACACCTTC. This sequence encodes CATQGVVEGYTF. The whole variable domain, remainder taken from reference TRBV19 and TRBJ1-2, is DGGITQSPKYLFRKEGQNVTLSCEQNLNHDAMYWYRQDPGQGLRLIYYSQIVNDFQKGDIAEGYSVSREKKESFPLTVTSAQKNPTAFYLCATQGVVEGYTFGSGTRLTVV.

The chain links TRBV28 to TRBJ1-4; the match to TRBD1 covers 10 bases. The V gene's germline CDR1 is MDHEN and CDR2 SYDVKM. The CDR3 has 15 residues. V lost 7 bases to trimming and J lost 10 bases; unmatched junction nucleotides: 12. The DNA of the CDR3 is TGTGCCAGCACTTGGGACAGGGGAAACATTGTAAAACTGTTTTTT. This sequence encodes CASTWDRGNIVKLFF.

This clone was counted between two and nine times. This rearrangement joins TRBV6-1 to TRBJ1-2; no definite D call. This CDR3 spans 12 amino acids. Germline loops: CDR1 MNHNS, CDR2 SASEGT. V was trimmed by 7 bases and J by 5 bases, leaving 11 bases between them. CDR3 DNA sequence: TGTGCCAGCAAGCCAATCGAGTATGGCTACACCTTC. It encodes CASKPIEYGYTF.

This chain connects TRBV7-8 to TRBJ1-2, with D tentatively TRBD1 (6 bases). Trimming removed 3 bases from V and 7 bases from J, with 21 bases in between. Germline CDR1 reads SGHVS; CDR2 reads FQNEAQ. The CDR3 length is 16 residues. The DNA of the CDR3 is TGTGCCAGCAGCTTTAGGGGCCGACAGGATCGCCGTGGCTACACCTTC. Its protein product is CASSFRGRQDRRGYTF.

J is TRBJ1-4 and V is TRBV7-9, with D unresolved. This CDR3 has 15 residues. Germline lookup yields CDR1 SEHNR and CDR2 FQNEAQ (reference sequence). Trimming took 1 base from V and 4 from J, leaving 10 bases between them. DNA for the CDR3: TGTGCCAGCAGCTTAGATCGGGGATTTAATGAAAAACTGTTTTTT. Translating it yields CASSLDRGFNEKLFF.

This rearrangement joins TRBV7-9 to TRBJ2-3; D may be TRBD1 (6 bases). V was shortened by 5 bases and J by 0 bases, with 12 bases between the two germline ends. The CDR3 runs 15 residues. Looked up from germline, CDR1 is SEHNR and CDR2 is FQNEAQ (reference sequence). This CDR3 is CASSTRQASTDTQYF. DNA of the CDR3: TGTGCCAGCAGCACTCGACAGGCTAGCACAGATACGCAGTATTTT.

The chain links TRBV5-1 to TRBJ1-2; weak D call: TRBD1 (6 bases). CDR1 is SGHRS and CDR2 is YFSETQ in the germline V gene. Trimming cost V 4 bases and J 5 bases, with 15 bases left between them. This CDR3 contains 14 residues. The CDR3 loop reads CASSVVVGAYGYTF. CDR3 DNA: TGCGCCAGCAGCGTGGTCGTGGGGGCGTATGGCTACACCTTC.

The chain is built from TRBV6-5 and TRBJ1-2; weak D call: TRBD1 (6 bases). CDR1 MNHEY and CDR2 SVGAGI come from the germline V gene. Deletions cut 4 bases from V and 7 bases from J, with 19 bases between. CDR3 length equals 15 residues. The CDR3 reads CASSLGRGAVSGYTF. As DNA, the CDR3 is TGTGCCAGCAGTTTAGGGAGGGGGGCTGTTTCTGGCTACACCTTC.

This clone was seen a single time. This rearrangement joins TRBV27 to TRBJ1-2; D perhaps matches TRBD1 (6 bases). Looked up from germline, CDR1 is MNHEY and CDR2 is SMNVEV (reference sequence). The CDR3 is 16 amino acids. V was trimmed by 3 bases and J by 1 base, leaving 15 bases between them. In nucleotides, the CDR3 is TGTGCCAGCAGTTTTTTCAGGGGCGACTTTAACTATGGCTACACCTTC. Translation: CASSFFRGDFNYGYTF.

This clone occurred once. The chain links TRBV4-3 to TRBJ2-1; D is undetermined. Germline V gene data show CDR1 as LGHNA and CDR2 as YSLEER. CDR3 length: 13 amino acids. The V and J ends lost 0 bases and 8 bases respectively, with 8 bases between them. CDR3 in DNA: TGCGCCAGCAGCCAAGAGTCGGGTTATGAGCAGTTCTTC. It is translated as CASSQESGYEQFF.

This rearrangement joins TRBV23-1 to TRBJ1-3; 8 nucleotides match TRBD1. TRBV23-1 is designated an ORF whose function remains uncertain. CDR3 length equals 16 residues. V lost 6 bases, J lost 0 bases, and 7 bases stayed unmatched. The CDR3: CASSPGQEPSGNTIYF. The CDR3 nucleotides read TGCGCCAGCAGCCCGGGACAGGAGCCCTCTGGAAACACCATATATTTT.

The chain links TRBV5-1 to TRBJ2-1; 7 positions match TRBD1. J gave up 8 bases and V 3 bases, and 11 bases lay outside the gene matches. Germline V gene data show CDR1 as SGHRS and CDR2 as YFSETQ. The CDR3 has 15 amino acids. CDR3 coding DNA: TGCGCCAGCAGCTCGGACAGGAAGGGATCGGATGAGCAGTTCTTC. This encodes CASSSDRKGSDEQFF.

This chain connects TRBV29-1 to TRBJ2-7; 7 bases agree with TRBD1. V gave up 5 bases and J gave up 0 bases; unmatched junction bases: 4. The germline CDR1 and CDR2 sequences are SQVTM and ANQGSEA. This CDR3 contains 13 residues. The CDR3 DNA reads TGCAGCGTTCGGCAGGGGGTCTCCTACGAGCAGTACTTC. It specifies CSVRQGVSYEQYF.

The chain couples TRBV5-6 to TRBJ1-4; no clear D gene. The V end lost 0 bases, the J end lost 3 bases, and 9 bases lay between the germline ends. Germline V gene sequence: CDR1 SGHDT, CDR2 YYEEEE. CDR3 length: 15 residues. The CDR3 DNA sequence: TGTGCCAGCAGCTTGGTTAACAGTCCTAATGAAAAACTGTTTTTT. Translation: CASSLVNSPNEKLFF.

A single count supports this clone. The chain uses TRBV5-1 and TRBJ2-1; weak D call: TRBD2 (7 bases). The germline V gene encodes CDR1 SGHRS and CDR2 YFSETQ. Trimming stripped 4 bases from V and 0 bases from J, with 14 bases between. The CDR3 extends over 16 amino acids. CDR3 nucleotide sequence: TGCGCCAGCAGCCTACCGGGGGGCCGCTCCTACAATGAGCAGTTCTTC. This translates into CASSLPGGRSYNEQFF. Based on the CDR3 plus reference TRBV5-1 and TRBJ2-1, the full variable domain is KAGVTQTPRYLIKTRGQQVTLSCSPISGHRSVSWYQQTPGQGLQFLFEYFSETQRNKGNFPGRFSGRQFSNSRSEMNVSTLELGDSALYLCASSLPGGRSYNEQFFGPGTRLTVL.

The chain employs TRBV18 and TRBJ2-5; TRBD2 matches 8 bases. V was pared by 3 bases and J by 5 bases, with 14 bases of the junction left unmatched. Germline V gene lookup returns CDR1 KGHSH and CDR2 LQKENI. The CDR3 consists of 17 residues. The CDR3 here is CASSPTQGLDLAETQYF. The CDR3 DNA is TGTGCCAGCTCACCGACCCAGGGACTAGATTTAGCGGAGACCCAGTACTTC.

Here the CDR3 reads CASSPGAGSTYEQYF. The CDR3 DNA follows: TGTGCCAGCTCACCAGGAGCCGGTTCGACCTACGAGCAGTACTTC. This chain connects TRBV18 to TRBJ2-7, with no clear D. The CDR3 contains 15 residues. Trimming pared 2 bases from V and 2 bases from J, leaving 13 bases between. Germline CDR1 reads KGHSH; CDR2 reads LQKENI.

DNA of the CDR3: TGTGCCAGCAGTCAGGGGGGCACGGTAGATACGCAGTATTTT. It specifies CASSQGGTVDTQYF. This chain links TRBV2 with TRBJ2-3; TRBD1 might be the D (7 bases). V shed 5 bases and J shed 5 bases, with 14 bases lying between them. CDR1 and CDR2 (germline): SNHLY, FYNNEI. The CDR3 runs 14 residues.

This clone has only one observation. The V gene is TRBV7-2, the J gene TRBJ1-5; 8 nucleotides line up with TRBD1. The V and J ends lost 5 bases and 4 bases, in that order; junction bases with no gene match: 7. The CDR3 has 15 residues. Germline CDR1 is SGHTA and CDR2 is FQGNSA. The CDR3 DNA reads TGTGCCAGCAGCCTCGGACAGGGTTCGAATCAGCCCCAGCATTTT. Translated, it gives CASSLGQGSNQPQHF.

The sample holds a few counts of this clone. The chain joins TRBV5-1 to TRBJ2-2, with TRBD1 identical over 7 bases. Germline assignment: CDR1 SGHRS and CDR2 YFSETQ. This CDR3 has 15 residues. V was clipped by 4 bases and J by 5 bases; unmatched bases: 8. The chain's CDR3 is CASSPWTGSTGELFF. CDR3 nucleotides: TGCGCCAGCAGCCCCTGGACAGGTAGTACCGGGGAGCTGTTTTTT.

The V call is TRBV7-3, the J call TRBJ1-3, with 8 bases fitting TRBD1. J gave up 1 base and V 5 bases, and 4 bases lay outside the gene matches. Per the germline V gene, CDR1 is SGHTA and CDR2 is FQGTGA. The CDR3 has 15 amino acids. This CDR3 is CASSPTGGSGNTIYF. In nucleotides, the CDR3 is TGTGCCAGCAGCCCCACAGGGGGATCTGGAAACACCATATATTTT.

The J gene is TRBJ2-5, the V gene TRBV6-5; 7 nucleotides match TRBD2. The CDR3 is 14 residues long. Losses at the gene ends were 5 bases for V and 5 bases for J; bases not matched to a gene: 8. The germline gives CDR1 MNHEY, CDR2 SVGAGI. The CDR3 here is CASSEGWGGETQYF. CDR3 bases: TGTGCCAGCAGTGAAGGGTGGGGGGGGGAGACCCAGTACTTC.

The chain carries TRBV5-4 and TRBJ1-2; TRBD1 is a possible D gene (5 bases). CDR1 SGHNT and CDR2 YYREEE come from the germline V gene (reference sequence). V was shortened by 4 bases and J by 7 bases, with 11 bases between the two germline ends. The CDR3 is 12 amino acids. The CDR3 DNA sequence: TGTGCCAGCAGCCCGGGACTTTCTGGCTACACCTTC. Its translation is CASSPGLSGYTF.

Only a few counts were recorded for this clone. J is TRBJ1-1 and V is TRBV10-2; the D is unclear. Germline-derived CDR1 and CDR2 are WSHSY and SAAADI. Deletions cut 2 bases from V and 2 bases from J, with 9 bases between. The CDR3 covers 14 residues. The CDR3 nucleotides are TGCGCCAGCAGTGAGCCGGGGAGAAACACTGAAGCTTTCTTT. It is translated as CASSEPGRNTEAFF.

The sample holds a few counts of this clone. This chain joins TRBV5-4 and TRBJ2-3; 12 positions agree with TRBD2. The J segment lost 4 bases and the V segment lost 5 bases, leaving 11 bases of the junction unmatched. The CDR3 runs to 17 residues. Looked up from germline, CDR1 is SGHNT and CDR2 is YYREEE (reference sequence). The CDR3 sequence: CASRVQLAGGEADTQYF. CDR3 coding DNA: TGTGCCAGCAGAGTCCAGCTAGCGGGAGGGGAGGCAGATACGCAGTATTTT.

V gene TRBV9 combines with J gene TRBJ2-3; maybe TRBD1 (6 bases). With 0 bases removed from V and 4 bases from J, the gap between germline ends came to 15 bases. The CDR3 contains 16 residues. Germline CDR1 and CDR2: SGDLS and YYNGEE. The CDR3 is CASSVGGGEGADTQYF. CDR3 DNA: TGTGCCAGCAGCGTAGGAGGCGGCGAGGGGGCAGATACGCAGTATTTT.

The V and J genes are TRBV25-1 and TRBJ1-4; 8 bases align to TRBD1. V gave up 4 bases and J gave up 0 bases; unmatched junction bases: 10. The CDR3 has 18 amino acids. Germline lookup yields CDR1 MGHDK and CDR2 SYGVNS. This chain's CDR3 is CASSVQGDGLSTNEKLFF. CDR3 bases: TGTGCCAGCAGTGTACAGGGGGATGGGCTCTCAACTAATGAAAAACTGTTTTTT. The full variable domain, rest sourced from reference TRBV25-1 and TRBJ1-4, is EADIYQTPRYLVIGTGKKITLECSQTMGHDKMYWYQQDPGMELHLIHYSYGVNSTEKGDLSSESTVSRIRTEHFPLTLESARPSHTSQYLCASSVQGDGLSTNEKLFFGSGTQLSVL.

This sequence joins TRBV5-1 and TRBJ2-1, with 8 bases aligning to TRBD2. CDR1 is SGHRS and CDR2 is YFSETQ in the germline V gene. Unmatched junction bases numbered 11, after V lost 4 bases and J lost 8 bases. The CDR3 has 15 residues. CDR3 in DNA: TGCGCCAGCAGCCCCTCCCCGGGAGGGGTCGATGAGCAGTTCTTC. Translated, it gives CASSPSPGGVDEQFF.

This clone was found a few times. The rearrangement joins TRBV5-1 to TRBJ2-1; 7 bases align to TRBD2. V lost 4 bases, J lost 5 bases, and 9 bases stayed unmatched. This CDR3 is built from 15 residues. The germline CDR1 and CDR2 sequences are SGHRS and YFSETQ. The CDR3 DNA sequence: TGCGCCAGCAGCCAGATCCCTGGGAGGGACAATGAGCAGTTCTTC. This gives the protein CASSQIPGRDNEQFF.